The 4 T cell receptor beta chains below come from one sample, sequenced in a study of CD8+ T cells in alopecia areata. RNA, once extracted, was reverse transcribed into cDNA for use as the sequencing template. Profiled with immunoSEQ multiplex PCR; TCRdb holds only in-frame clones, not every one. The repertoire includes about 260,000 clones, 50% to 75% of them detected once, and around 0.92% sits in the top ten. Stated treatment: oral pan-JAK inhibitor, 5-10 mg twice daily. The sample consisted of CD4+ T cells sorted from blood, taken between weeks 51 and 54, from a patient treated with tofacitinib. The receptor set was obtained from a human donor with alopecia areata.

A single count supports this clone. The V gene is TRBV30, the J gene TRBJ2-7; 8 nucleotides align to TRBD2. The germline CDR1 and CDR2 sequences are GTSNPN and SVGIG (reference sequence). CDR3 length: 12 residues. Losses at the gene ends were 4 bases for V and 9 bases for J; bases not matched to a gene: 8. The CDR3 spells CAWTAPGGWQYF. In nucleotides, the CDR3 is TGTGCCTGGACCGCCCCGGGGGGGTGGCAGTACTTC.

This clone was counted a few times. The genes are TRBV19 and TRBJ2-7, with TRBD1 identical over 8 bases. CDR1 and CDR2 from the germline V gene are LNHDA and SQIVND (reference sequence). V was pared by 0 bases and J by 3 bases, with 4 bases of the junction left unmatched. This CDR3 region has 15 residues. For the CDR3, the DNA is TGTGCCAGTAGTATAGACCGGGACAGGAGCTACGAGCAGTACTTC. This encodes CASSIDRDRSYEQYF.

This chain links TRBV20-1 with TRBJ1-2; D is uncertain. The CDR3 loop spans 9 amino acids. Trimming cost V 0 bases and J 12 bases, with 5 bases left between them. Germline V gene data show CDR1 as DFQATT and CDR2 as SNEGSKA (reference sequence). This chain's CDR3 is CSARERDTF. CDR3 sequence (DNA): TGCAGTGCTAGAGAGCGCGACACCTTC.

This clone was recorded a few times. The rearrangement joins TRBV9 to TRBJ2-1; no reliable D call. The V end was cut by 0 bases, the J end by 0 bases, with 7 bases between. CDR1 SGDLS and CDR2 YYNGEE come from the germline V gene. The CDR3 covers 15 residues. This CDR3 is CASSVEKSSYNEQFF. The CDR3 region has the DNA TGTGCCAGCAGCGTAGAAAAGTCCTCCTACAATGAGCAGTTCTTC.